These 10 T cell receptor beta chains originate from one sample sequenced in a study of blood T cells in healthy people across ages. It was with a sample-barcoded 5' primer and a J-beta primer mix that a second PCR of roughly 7 to 11 cycles was run. In TCRdb, the 5' RACE reads were re-called with MiXCR into one record per CDR3 protein. The profile covers fewer than 800,000 distinct CDR3 sequences, with approximately 29% appearing a single time and 15% taken by the ten largest. The source material was blood. The source is a woman of 80 years or more in good health.

This clonotype was seen ten or more times. The chain joins TRBV12-3 or TRBV12-4 to TRBJ2-1, with 8 bases fitting TRBD2. This CDR3 has 15 amino acids. V shed 2 bases, J shed 9 bases, and the junction held 9 bases outside the gene matches. CDR3 protein: CASSLTGGRAVEQFF. CDR3 nucleotides: TGTGCCAGCAGTTTAACGGGGGGGCGGGCGGTTGAGCAGTTCTTC.

This clonotype showed up many times. The chain employs TRBV4-1 and TRBJ2-7, with D perhaps given as TRBD1 or TRBD2 (6 bases each). This CDR3 spans 17 amino acids. Looked up from germline, CDR1 is MGHRA and CDR2 is YSYEKL. V was cut by 1 base and J by 0 bases, with 16 bases left in between. CDR3 protein: CASSQGKGGPSSYEQYF. Written as DNA, the CDR3 is TGCGCCAGCAGCCAAGGAAAGGGGGGCCCCAGCTCCTACGAGCAGTACTTC.

This clonotype has ten or more counts. The chain joins TRBV20-1 to TRBJ1-1; D remains ambiguous. There are 14 residues in the CDR3. V shed 3 bases and J shed 0 bases, with 11 bases lying between them. From germline, CDR1 is DFQATT and CDR2 SNEGSKA (reference sequence). The CDR3 reads CSASLGIMNTEAFF. DNA for the CDR3: TGCAGTGCTAGCTTGGGGATAATGAACACTGAAGCTTTCTTT.

Concerning this clonotype itself: A read error may be the cause here, since a much bigger clone is one base away. This chain links TRBV12-3 or TRBV12-4 with TRBJ2-5; 7 nucleotides match TRBD1. The J call may be incorrect, as the DNA end agrees better with TRBJ2-7. CDR3 length equals 14 residues. This CDR3 is CANRTNRGGYEQYF. In DNA form, the CDR3 reads TGTGCCAACAGGACAAACAGGGGCGGATACGAGCAGTACTTC.

This clonotype was seen many times. V is TRBV5-8 and J is TRBJ2-7; 8 bases match TRBD2. Unmatched junction bases numbered 10, after V lost 6 bases and J lost 5 bases. The germline V gene has CDR1 SGHTS and CDR2 YDEGEE. This CDR3 spans 14 amino acids. This chain's CDR3 is CASIPGLAPNEQYF. The CDR3 nucleotides are TGTGCCAGCATCCCAGGACTAGCCCCGAACGAGCAGTACTTC.

This clonotype has only a few counts. A much larger clone sits a single nucleotide away, making a read error possible. The chain joins TRBV20-1 to TRBJ2-1; 10 bases are shared with TRBD2. CDR1 is DFQATT, CDR2 SNEGSKA, per germline (reference sequence). J was trimmed by 13 bases and V by 2 bases; bases with no gene match: 5. The CDR3 totals 12 residues. Here the CDR3 DNA reads TGCAGTGCTAGACTAGCGGGAGAGACCCAGTTCTTC. As protein: CSARLAGETQFF.

The genes are TRBV7-9 and TRBJ2-5; TRBD2 matches at 7 bases. Germline V CDR1 and CDR2: SEHNR, FQNEAQ (reference sequence). CDR3 length: 14 residues. Germline trimming cut 5 bases from V and 3 bases from J; bases unmatched to any gene: 6. CDR3: CASSPWGGEETQYF. CDR3 bases: TGTGCCAGCAGCCCGTGGGGAGGGGAAGAGACCCAGTACTTC.

Regarding this clonotype: This could be a read error, since a much larger clone is one nucleotide away. V is TRBV7-9 and J is TRBJ2-5; TRBD2 agrees at 8 bases. Germline loops: CDR1 SEHNR, CDR2 FQNEAQ (reference sequence). With V trimmed by 3 bases and J by 7 bases, 10 bases remained unmatched. CDR3 length equals 15 residues. CDR3 amino acids: CASSFERGSRGTQYF. DNA for the CDR3: TGTGCCAGCAGCTTTGAGCGGGGGTCACGGGGGACCCAGTACTTC.

As regards this clonotype: A much larger clone lies a single base off, so this may be a read error. This chain joins TRBV6-5 and TRBJ2-2; tentatively, D is TRBD1 (6 bases). This CDR3 region has 17 residues. The germline gives CDR1 MNHEY, CDR2 SVGAGI. The CDR3, as DNA: TGTGCCAGCAGTTACTCCGCCTCAGGGGCGAACACCGGGGAGCGGTTTTTT. Protein product: CASSYSASGANTGERFF.

This clonotype was seen more than once but under ten times. This may stem from a read error, because a much larger clone lies one nucleotide away. V gene TRBV5-4 combines with J gene TRBJ2-7; TRBD1 agrees at 9 bases. Germline V gives CDR1 SGHNT, CDR2 YYREEE (reference sequence). J gave up 7 bases and V 6 bases, and 14 bases lay outside the gene matches. The CDR3 is made up of 15 amino acids. The CDR3 reads CASTNLGTGRREQYF. CDR3 sequence (DNA): TGTGCCAGCACCAACCTGGGGACAGGGCGTCGAGAGCAGTACTTC.